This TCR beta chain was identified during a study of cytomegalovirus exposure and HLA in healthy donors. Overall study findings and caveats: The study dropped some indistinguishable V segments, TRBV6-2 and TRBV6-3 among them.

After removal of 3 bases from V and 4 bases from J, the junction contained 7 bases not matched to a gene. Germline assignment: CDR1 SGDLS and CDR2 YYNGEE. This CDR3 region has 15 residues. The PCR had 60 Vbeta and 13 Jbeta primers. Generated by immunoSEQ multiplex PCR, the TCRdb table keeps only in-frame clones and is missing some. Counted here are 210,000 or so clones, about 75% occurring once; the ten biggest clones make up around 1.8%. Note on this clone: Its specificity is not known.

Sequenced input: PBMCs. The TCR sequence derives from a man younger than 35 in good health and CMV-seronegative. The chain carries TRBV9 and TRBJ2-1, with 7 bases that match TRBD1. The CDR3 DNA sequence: TGTGCCAGCAGCGGAGAGGGGGCCCCTTACAATGAGCAGTTCTTC. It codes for CASSGEGAPYNEQFF.